Below, one TCR beta chain is given with its context. Unique molecular identifiers tagged the TCRbeta library. In TCRdb, the PCR reads were re-called with MiXCR into one record per CDR3 protein. The sample carries about 460,000 distinct CDR3 sequences, approximately 12% recorded once. This sample stems from a study of T-cell reconstitution after alpha-beta-depleted transplantation in children. The CDR3 loop spans 20 amino acids. The V segment lost 3 bases and the J segment 4 bases; nucleotides outside the gene matches: 13. Germline lookup yields CDR1 KGHDR and CDR2 SFDVKD. Sequences were derived from PBMCs from the stem cell graft donor, sampled from the stem cell graft. The chain uses TRBV24-1 and TRBJ2-1, with 14 bases that match TRBD2. This clonotype was obtained from a human donor who donated a stem cell graft to a child with combined immunodeficiency. The DNA for the CDR3 is TGTGCCACCAGTGATAGGACCGGGACTAGCGGGAGTTTTGGTTACAATGAGCAGTTCTTC. This gives the protein CATSDRTGTSGSFGYNEQFF.